This TCR beta chain was identified during a study of cytomegalovirus exposure and HLA in healthy donors. Note on this clone: Antigen: not known.

Study-level points and caveats: A cluster of highly shared sequence variants was likely a sequencing artifact. As was reported, the classifier diagnosed cytomegalovirus status with high specificity and sensitivity. Most TCR beta V segments were productive about 87% or about 30% of the time in an earlier analysis. Later on, a genetic analysis was performed. It linked a missense variant in DCLRE1C with V- and J-gene trimming of TCR beta.

CDR1 and CDR2 from the germline V gene are MNHEY and SVGAGI. Unmatched junction bases numbered 6, after V lost 5 bases and J lost 3 bases. The CDR3 contains 15 residues. Use of 60 Vbeta and 13 Jbeta primers characterized the PCR. Repertoires were generated with immunoSEQ multiplex PCR, while TCRdb's copy carries only in-frame clones and drops some. The sample's table shows roughly 150,000 clones. This clonotype was obtained from a woman aged 50 to 65 in good health and CMV-seronegative. The sample consisted of PBMCs. This chain connects TRBV6-5 to TRBJ1-1; 10 bases line up with TRBD1. CDR3 coding DNA: TGTGCCAGCAGTACACGGGACAGGGGAGACACTGAAGCTTTCTTT. It codes for CASSTRDRGDTEAFF.